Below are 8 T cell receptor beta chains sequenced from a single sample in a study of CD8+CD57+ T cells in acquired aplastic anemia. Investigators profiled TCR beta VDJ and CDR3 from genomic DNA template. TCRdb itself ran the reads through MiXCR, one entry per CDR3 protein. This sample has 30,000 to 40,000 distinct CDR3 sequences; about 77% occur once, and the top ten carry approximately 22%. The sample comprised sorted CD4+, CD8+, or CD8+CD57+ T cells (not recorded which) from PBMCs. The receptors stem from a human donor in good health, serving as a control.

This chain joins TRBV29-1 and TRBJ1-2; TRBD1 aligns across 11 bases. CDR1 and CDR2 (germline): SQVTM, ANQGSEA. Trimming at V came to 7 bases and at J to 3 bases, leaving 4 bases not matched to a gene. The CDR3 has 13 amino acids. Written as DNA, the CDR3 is TGCAGCGCAGCGGGACAGGGGGACTATGGCTACACCTTC. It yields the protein CSAAGQGDYGYTF.

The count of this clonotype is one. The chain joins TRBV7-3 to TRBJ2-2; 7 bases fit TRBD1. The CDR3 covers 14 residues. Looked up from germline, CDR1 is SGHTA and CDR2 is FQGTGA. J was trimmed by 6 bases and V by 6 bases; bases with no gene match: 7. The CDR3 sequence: CASRSTGAAGELFF. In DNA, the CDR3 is TGTGCCAGCAGAAGTACAGGGGCGGCCGGGGAGCTGTTTTTT.

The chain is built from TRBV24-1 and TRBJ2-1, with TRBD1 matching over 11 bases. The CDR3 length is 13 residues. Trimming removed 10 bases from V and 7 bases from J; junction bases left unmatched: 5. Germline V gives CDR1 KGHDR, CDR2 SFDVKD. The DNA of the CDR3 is TGTGCCACAAGGGACAGGGGGGGGAATGAGCAGTTCTTC. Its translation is CATRDRGGNEQFF.

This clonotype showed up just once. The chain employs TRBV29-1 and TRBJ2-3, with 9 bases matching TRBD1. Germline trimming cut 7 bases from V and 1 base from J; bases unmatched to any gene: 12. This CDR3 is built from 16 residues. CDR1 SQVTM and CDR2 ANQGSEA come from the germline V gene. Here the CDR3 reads CSAELQGADGTDTQYF. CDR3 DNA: TGCAGCGCTGAGTTACAGGGGGCAGATGGCACAGATACGCAGTATTTT.

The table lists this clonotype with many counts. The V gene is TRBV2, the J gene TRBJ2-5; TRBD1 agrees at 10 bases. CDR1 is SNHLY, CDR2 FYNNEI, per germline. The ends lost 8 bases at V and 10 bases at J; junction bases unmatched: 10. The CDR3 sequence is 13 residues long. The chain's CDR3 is CASETGTGVSQYF. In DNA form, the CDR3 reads TGTGCCAGCGAGACCGGGACAGGGGTGAGCCAGTACTTC.

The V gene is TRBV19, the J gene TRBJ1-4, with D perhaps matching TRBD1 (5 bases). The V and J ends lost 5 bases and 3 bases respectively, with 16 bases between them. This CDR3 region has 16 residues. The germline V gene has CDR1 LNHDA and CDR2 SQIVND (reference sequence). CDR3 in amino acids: CASSPSGVAPNEKLFF. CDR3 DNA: TGTGCCAGTAGTCCCTCGGGGGTTGCCCCTAATGAAAAACTGTTTTTT. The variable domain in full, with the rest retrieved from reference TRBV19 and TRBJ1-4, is DGGITQSPKYLFRKEGQNVTLSCEQNLNHDAMYWYRQDPGQGLRLIYYSQIVNDFQKGDIAEGYSVSREKKESFPLTVTSAQKNPTAFYLCASSPSGVAPNEKLFFGSGTQLSVL.

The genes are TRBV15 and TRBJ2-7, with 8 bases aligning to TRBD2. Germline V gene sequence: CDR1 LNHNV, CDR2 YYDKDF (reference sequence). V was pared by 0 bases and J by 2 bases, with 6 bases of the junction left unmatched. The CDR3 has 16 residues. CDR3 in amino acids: CATSRDLREGAYEQYF. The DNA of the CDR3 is TGTGCCACCAGCAGAGATCTCCGGGAGGGAGCCTACGAGCAGTACTTC. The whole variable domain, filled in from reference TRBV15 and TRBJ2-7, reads DAMVIQNPRYQVTQFGKPVTLSCSQTLNHNVMYWYQQKSSQAPKLLFHYYDKDFNNEADTPDNFQSRRPNTSFCFLDIRSPGLGDTAMYLCATSRDLREGAYEQYFGPGTRLTVT.

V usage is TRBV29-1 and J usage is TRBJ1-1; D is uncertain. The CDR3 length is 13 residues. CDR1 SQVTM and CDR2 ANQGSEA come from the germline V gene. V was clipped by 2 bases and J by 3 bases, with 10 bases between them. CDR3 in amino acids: CSVEKGIDTEAFF. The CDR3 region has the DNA TGCAGCGTTGAAAAGGGTATAGACACTGAAGCTTTCTTT.